Listed below are T cell receptor beta chains from one sample, sequenced in a study of cytomegalovirus exposure and HLA in healthy donors. The data were produced by immunoSEQ multiplex PCR, yet TCRdb's version contains in-frame clones alone and is incomplete. The sample holds roughly 80,000 clones. Material: PBMCs. These receptors were collected from a man aged 45-65 years in good health and CMV-seropositive. Both conserved end residues are part of each CDR3. Each record gives: V gene, J gene, CDR3 protein.

V gene: TRBV20-1; J gene: TRBJ1-1; CDR3 protein: CSPSPVTEAFF
V gene: TRBV2; J gene: TRBJ2-1; CDR3 protein: CASRIGSSYNEQFF
V gene: TRBV29-1; J gene: TRBJ2-1; CDR3 protein: CSGGLADEQFF
V gene: TRBV5-1; J gene: TRBJ1-1; CDR3 protein: CASSLFPGLKGTEAFF
V gene: TRBV11-2; J gene: TRBJ1-3; CDR3 protein: CASSLEGGSGNTIYF
V gene: TRBV11-2; J gene: TRBJ2-3; CDR3 protein: CASSSLRTDTQYF
V gene: TRBV5-6; J gene: TRBJ2-5; CDR3 protein: CASRFWTSGAQETQYF
V gene: TRBV5-1; J gene: TRBJ2-3; CDR3 protein: CASSLSSNGDRERDTQYF
V gene: TRBV28; J gene: TRBJ1-5; CDR3 protein: CASSLSGQGYSQPQHF
V gene: TRBV2; J gene: TRBJ2-5; CDR3 protein: CASTLRDRGTSETQYF
V gene: TRBV5-4; J gene: TRBJ2-2; CDR3 protein: CASSPGAGVSTGELFF
V gene: TRBV4-2; J gene: TRBJ1-5; CDR3 protein: CASSQEYRDYSNQPQHF
V gene: TRBV7-2; J gene: TRBJ1-5; CDR3 protein: CASSQPGWPQHF
V gene: TRBV5-6; J gene: TRBJ2-3; CDR3 protein: CASSHPPSGRADTQYF
V gene: TRBV2; J gene: TRBJ1-6; CDR3 protein: CASSERVNSPLHF
V gene: TRBV6-6; J gene: TRBJ1-5; CDR3 protein: CASSFRNQPQHF
V gene: TRBV6-6; J gene: TRBJ2-4; CDR3 protein: CASSDGGAKNIQYF
V gene: TRBV5-4; J gene: TRBJ2-7; CDR3 protein: CASSFDGFSALGQYF
V gene: TRBV5-1; J gene: TRBJ2-3; CDR3 protein: CASTGAGGKDTQYF
V gene: TRBV29-1; J gene: TRBJ1-2; CDR3 protein: CSARDRSNYGYTF
V gene: TRBV4-1; J gene: TRBJ1-1; CDR3 protein: CASSLLEGTAYTEAFF
V gene: TRBV30; J gene: TRBJ2-2; CDR3 protein: CACGWEVGELFF
V gene: TRBV6-4; J gene: TRBJ2-1; CDR3 protein: CASRKLADSHEQFF
V gene: TRBV5-4; J gene: TRBJ2-1; CDR3 protein: CASSLGTGDDEQFF
V gene: TRBV13; J gene: TRBJ2-3; CDR3 protein: CASSPLRDTTDTQYF
V gene: TRBV5-1; J gene: TRBJ2-5; CDR3 protein: CASSLAGGQETQYF
V gene: TRBV27; J gene: TRBJ2-7; CDR3 protein: CASSLTGNPEQYF
V gene: TRBV5-1; J gene: TRBJ1-2; CDR3 protein: CASSLGTGNYGYTF
V gene: TRBV5-6; J gene: TRBJ1-2; CDR3 protein: CASSFTGDYGYTF
V gene: TRBV5-1; J gene: TRBJ2-7; CDR3 protein: CASSLAHVTDEQYF
V gene: TRBV6-1; J gene: TRBJ1-5; CDR3 protein: CASSEVGQSNQPQHF
V gene: TRBV11-2; J gene: TRBJ1-5; CDR3 protein: CASTPGQGHSNQPQHF
V gene: TRBV7-9; J gene: TRBJ1-4; CDR3 protein: CASSLASQAGEKLFF
V gene: TRBV6-5; J gene: TRBJ1-6; CDR3 protein: CASKFGTDYNSPLHF
V gene: TRBV5-4; J gene: TRBJ2-2; CDR3 protein: CASSLAGLGQGNTGELFF
V gene: TRBV5-8; J gene: TRBJ1-6; CDR3 protein: CASSLPTSSSYNSPLHF
V gene: TRBV30; J gene: TRBJ1-1; CDR3 protein: CAWALGNTEAFF
V gene: TRBV9; J gene: TRBJ1-5; CDR3 protein: CASSPGQQNQPQHF
V gene: TRBV27; J gene: TRBJ2-3; CDR3 protein: CASSQTLQGTDTQYF
V gene: TRBV27; J gene: TRBJ1-6; CDR3 protein: CASSFYTAYSYNSPLHF
V gene: TRBV11-2; J gene: TRBJ2-2; CDR3 protein: CASTFGAGGTGELFF
V gene: TRBV10-3; J gene: TRBJ2-2; CDR3 protein: CAIRRQGNAGELFF
V gene: TRBV7-3; J gene: TRBJ1-1; CDR3 protein: CASSFGQGGSEAFF
V gene: TRBV6-5; J gene: TRBJ1-1; CDR3 protein: CASSSSGGTEAFF
V gene: TRBV6-5; J gene: TRBJ2-1; CDR3 protein: CASRLAGGDEQFF
V gene: TRBV5-6; J gene: TRBJ1-6; CDR3 protein: CASLAWSSYNSPLHF
V gene: TRBV6-1; J gene: TRBJ1-1; CDR3 protein: CASSLLRTGTEAFF
V gene: TRBV6-5; J gene: TRBJ2-3; CDR3 protein: CASLRAGGTDTQYF